This T cell receptor beta chain derives from a study of blood T cell repertoires in COVID-19. Study-level background: There were acute and convalescent COVID-19 samples, and they came from the United States, Italy and Spain. PBMCs, B-cell-depleted T cells, or T cells provided the cDNA or gDNA that made up the material.

Original processing methods: Amplification from reference gene primers served as the basis for estimated nucleated cell counts. The method was immunoSEQ multiplex PCR; TCRdb's version includes in-frame clones alone and lacks a portion of them. V, J and clone size are those of that table, while D and trimming were read from the DNA. The top ten hold just under 3% of the sample, which has roughly 80,000 clones, nearly 90% seen once. The CDR3 has 15 amino acids. The germline CDR1 and CDR2 sequences are KGHSH and LQKENI. Trimming pared 5 bases from V and 8 bases from J, leaving 18 bases between. The sequence was collected from a woman aged 80 or over with acute or convalescent COVID-19. The chain combines TRBV18 with TRBJ1-4, with D possibly being TRBD1 (5 bases). Sequencing used peripheral blood. In DNA form, the CDR3 reads TGTGCCAGCTCATTCGGCGGGGGGAAAGGCGAAAAACTGTTTTTT. The encoded protein is CASSFGGGKGEKLFF.